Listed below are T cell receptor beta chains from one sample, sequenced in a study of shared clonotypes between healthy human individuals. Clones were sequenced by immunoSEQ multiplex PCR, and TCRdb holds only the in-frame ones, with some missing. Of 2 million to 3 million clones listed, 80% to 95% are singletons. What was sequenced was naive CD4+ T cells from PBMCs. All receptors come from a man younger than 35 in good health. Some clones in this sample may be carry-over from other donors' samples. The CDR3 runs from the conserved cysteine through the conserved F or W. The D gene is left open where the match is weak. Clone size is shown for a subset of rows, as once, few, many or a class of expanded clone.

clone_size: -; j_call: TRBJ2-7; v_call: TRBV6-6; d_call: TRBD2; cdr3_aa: CASSRGLAGPTYEQYF; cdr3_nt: TGTGCCAGCAGCCGGGGACTAGCGGGCCCAACCTACGAGCAGTACTTC
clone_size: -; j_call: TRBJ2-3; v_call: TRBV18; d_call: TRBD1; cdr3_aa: CASSAGTGAGDTQYF; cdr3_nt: TGTGCCAGCTCGGCCGGGACAGGGGCAGGTGATACGCAGTATTTT
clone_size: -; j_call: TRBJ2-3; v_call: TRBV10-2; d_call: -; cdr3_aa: CASSEFLGGVPDTQYF; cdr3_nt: TGCGCCAGCAGTGAGTTTTTGGGCGGGGTTCCGGATACGCAGTATTTT
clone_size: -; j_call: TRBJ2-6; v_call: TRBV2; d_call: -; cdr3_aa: CASSLESGANVLTF; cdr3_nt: TGTGCCAGCAGTCTGGAATCTGGGGCCAACGTCCTGACTTTC
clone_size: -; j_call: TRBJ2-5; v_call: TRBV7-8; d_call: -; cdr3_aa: CASSTGPQETQYF; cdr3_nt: TGTGCCAGCAGCACGGGACCTCAAGAGACCCAGTACTTC
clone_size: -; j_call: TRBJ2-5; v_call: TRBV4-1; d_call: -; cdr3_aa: CASSHRADSFQETQYF; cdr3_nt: TGCGCCAGCAGCCATCGAGCGGACAGTTTCCAAGAGACCCAGTACTTC
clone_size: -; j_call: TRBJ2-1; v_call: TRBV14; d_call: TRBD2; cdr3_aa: CASSQSSGRSNEQFF; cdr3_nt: TGTGCCAGCAGCCAGAGTAGCGGGAGGAGCAATGAGCAGTTCTTC
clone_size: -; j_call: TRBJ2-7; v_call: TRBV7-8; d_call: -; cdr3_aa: CASSFPREVQYF; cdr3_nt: TGTGCCAGCAGCTTTCCGCGGGAAGTGCAGTACTTC
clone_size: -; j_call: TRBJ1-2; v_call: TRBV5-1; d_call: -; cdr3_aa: CASSLAGSYGYTF; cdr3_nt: TGCGCCAGCAGCTTGGCCGGCAGCTATGGCTACACCTTC
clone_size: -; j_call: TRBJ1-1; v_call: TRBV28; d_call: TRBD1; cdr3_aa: CASTKRTGGNTEAFF; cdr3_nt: TGTGCCAGCACAAAGAGGACAGGGGGTAATACTGAAGCTTTCTTT
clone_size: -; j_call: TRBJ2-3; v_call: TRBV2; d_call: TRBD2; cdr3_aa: CASRAGTSGIAADTQYF; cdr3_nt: TGTGCCAGCAGGGCCGGGACTAGCGGGATTGCGGCAGATACGCAGTATTTT
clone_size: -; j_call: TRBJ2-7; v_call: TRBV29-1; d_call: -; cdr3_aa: CSVGETSLPYEQYF; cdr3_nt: TGCAGCGTTGGTGAGACTAGTCTCCCCTACGAGCAGTACTTC
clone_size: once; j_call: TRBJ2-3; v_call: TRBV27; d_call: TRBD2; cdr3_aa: CASSFMRLAGGRIRIDTQYF; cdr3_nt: TGTGCCAGCAGTTTTATGAGACTAGCGGGAGGGCGGATCAGAATAGATACGCAGTATTTT
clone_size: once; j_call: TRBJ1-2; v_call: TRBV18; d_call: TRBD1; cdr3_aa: CASSPTGALFYGYTF; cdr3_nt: TGTGCCAGCTCACCGACAGGGGCGCTTTTCTATGGCTACACCTTC
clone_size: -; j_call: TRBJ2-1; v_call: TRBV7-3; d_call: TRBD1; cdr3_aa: CASSLNRGEQFF; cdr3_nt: TGTGCCAGCAGCTTAAACAGGGGCGAGCAGTTCTTC
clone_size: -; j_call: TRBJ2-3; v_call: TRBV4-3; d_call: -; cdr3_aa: CASSQEQDTQYF; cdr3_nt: TGCGCCAGCAGCCAAGAGCAAGATACGCAGTATTTT
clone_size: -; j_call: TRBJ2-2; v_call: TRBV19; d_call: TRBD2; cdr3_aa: CASSIFPSGRGTGELFF; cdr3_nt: TGTGCCAGTAGTATTTTTCCTAGCGGGAGAGGCACCGGGGAGCTGTTTTTT
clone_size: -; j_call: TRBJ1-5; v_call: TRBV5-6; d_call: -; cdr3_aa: CASSGNSRDQPQHF; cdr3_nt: TGTGCCAGCAGCGGAAACTCCAGGGATCAGCCCCAGCATTTT
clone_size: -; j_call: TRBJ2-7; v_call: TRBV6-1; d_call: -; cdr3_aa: CASSEFLPFIGREYF; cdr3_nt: TGTGCCAGCAGTGAATTTCTCCCTTTTATAGGTAGAGAGTACTTC
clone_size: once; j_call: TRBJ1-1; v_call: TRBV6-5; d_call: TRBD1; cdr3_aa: CASSYSGQGNTEAFF; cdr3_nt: TGTGCCAGCAGTTACTCCGGACAGGGGAACACTGAAGCTTTCTTT
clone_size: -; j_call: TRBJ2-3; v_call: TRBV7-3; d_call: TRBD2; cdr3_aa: CASSLTSGRTDTQYF; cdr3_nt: TGTGCCAGCAGCTTAACTAGCGGGAGAACAGATACGCAGTATTTT
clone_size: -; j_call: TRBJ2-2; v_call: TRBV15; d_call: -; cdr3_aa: CATSREGVSNIGELFF; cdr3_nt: TGTGCCACCAGCAGAGAGGGGGTATCGAACATCGGGGAGCTGTTTTTT
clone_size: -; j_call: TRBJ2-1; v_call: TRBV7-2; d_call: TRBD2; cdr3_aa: CASSPPGLAVYNEQFF; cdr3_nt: TGTGCCAGCAGCCCTCCGGGACTAGCGGTCTACAATGAGCAGTTCTTC
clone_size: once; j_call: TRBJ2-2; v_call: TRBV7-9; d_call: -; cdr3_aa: CASSLLWGTGELFF; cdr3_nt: TGTGCCAGCAGCTTACTTTGGGGCACCGGGGAGCTGTTTTTT
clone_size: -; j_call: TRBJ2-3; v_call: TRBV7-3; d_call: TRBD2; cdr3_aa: CASSFLAGEDTQYF; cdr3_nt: TGTGCCAGCAGCTTTCTAGCGGGAGAAGATACGCAGTATTTT
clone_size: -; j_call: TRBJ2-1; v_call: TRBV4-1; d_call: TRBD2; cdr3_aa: CASSQDGTRPNEQFF; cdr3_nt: TGCGCCAGCAGCCAAGATGGGACTAGACCCAATGAGCAGTTCTTC
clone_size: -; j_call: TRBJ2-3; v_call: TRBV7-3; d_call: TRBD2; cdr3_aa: CASSARSGSPDTQYF; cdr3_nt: TGTGCCAGCAGCGCCCGAAGCGGGAGTCCAGATACGCAGTATTTT
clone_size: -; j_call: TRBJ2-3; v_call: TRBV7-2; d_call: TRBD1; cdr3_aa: CASSVADRGPGVITADTQYF; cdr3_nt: TGTGCCAGCAGCGTAGCCGACAGGGGGCCGGGGGTTATAACGGCAGATACGCAGTATTTT
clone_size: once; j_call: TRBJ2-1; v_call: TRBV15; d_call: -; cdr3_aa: CATSRDPGPGNEQFF; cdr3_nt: TGTGCCACCAGCAGAGACCCGGGCCCCGGGAATGAGCAGTTCTTC
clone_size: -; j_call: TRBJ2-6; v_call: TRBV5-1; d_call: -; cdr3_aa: CASSLEPLSGANVLTF; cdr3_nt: TGCGCCAGCAGCTTGGAGCCCCTCTCTGGGGCCAACGTCCTGACTTTC
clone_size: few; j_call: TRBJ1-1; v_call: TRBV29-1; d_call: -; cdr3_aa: CSGNQGGDTEAFF; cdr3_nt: TGCAGCGGAAATCAGGGTGGGGACACTGAAGCTTTCTTT
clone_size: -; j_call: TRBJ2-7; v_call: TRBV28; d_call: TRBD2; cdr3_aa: CASSLSPSGMGLGEQYF; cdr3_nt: TGTGCCAGCAGTTTATCTCCTAGCGGGATGGGGCTTGGCGAGCAGTACTTC
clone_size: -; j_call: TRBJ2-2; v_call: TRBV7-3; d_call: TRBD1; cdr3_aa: CASSFGTANTGELFF; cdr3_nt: TGTGCCAGCAGCTTTGGGACAGCGAACACCGGGGAGCTGTTTTTT
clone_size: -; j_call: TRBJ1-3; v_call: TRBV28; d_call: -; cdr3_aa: CASSFRGAGNTIYF; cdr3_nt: TGTGCCAGCAGTTTTCGGGGGGCTGGAAACACCATATATTTT
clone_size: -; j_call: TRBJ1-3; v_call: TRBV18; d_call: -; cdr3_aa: CASSPGQGNTIYF; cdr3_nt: TGTGCCAGCTCACCGGGGCAGGGAAACACCATATATTTT
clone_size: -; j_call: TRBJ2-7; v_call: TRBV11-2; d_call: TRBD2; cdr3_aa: CASSLSPTSGEGNEQYF; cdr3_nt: TGTGCCAGCAGCTTATCCCCGACTAGCGGCGAGGGGAACGAGCAGTACTTC
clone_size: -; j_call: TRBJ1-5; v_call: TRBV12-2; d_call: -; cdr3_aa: CASREGRGTGCFGGNQPQHF; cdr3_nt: TGTGCAAGTCGCGAGGGGAGGGGGACAGGGTGCTTCGGTGGCAATCAGCCCCAGCATTTT
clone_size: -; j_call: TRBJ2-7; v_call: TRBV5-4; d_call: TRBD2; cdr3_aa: CASSLPGGEQYF; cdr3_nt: TGTGCCAGCAGCTTGCCGGGGGGCGAGCAGTACTTC
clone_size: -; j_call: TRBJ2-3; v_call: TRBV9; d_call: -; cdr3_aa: CASSERSPVGAADTQYF; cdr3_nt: TGTGCCAGCAGCGAGCGGTCCCCCGTGGGGGCCGCAGATACGCAGTATTTT
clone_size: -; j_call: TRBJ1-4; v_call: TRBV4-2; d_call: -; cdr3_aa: CASSQDGKVNEKLFF; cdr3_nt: TGTGCCAGCAGCCAAGATGGGAAGGTCAATGAAAAACTGTTTTTT
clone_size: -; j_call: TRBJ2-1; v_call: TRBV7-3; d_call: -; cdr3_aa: CASSFLGREAVDEQFF; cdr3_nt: TGTGCCAGCAGCTTTCTCGGACGAGAGGCGGTGGATGAGCAGTTCTTC
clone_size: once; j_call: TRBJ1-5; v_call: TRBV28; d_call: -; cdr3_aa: CASSLIREDQPQHF; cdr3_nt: TGTGCCAGCAGTTTAATCAGGGAGGATCAGCCCCAGCATTTT
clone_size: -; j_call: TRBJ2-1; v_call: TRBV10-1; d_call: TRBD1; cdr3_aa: CASGQERCEQFF; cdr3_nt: TGCGCCAGCGGACAGGAACGTTGTGAGCAGTTCTTC
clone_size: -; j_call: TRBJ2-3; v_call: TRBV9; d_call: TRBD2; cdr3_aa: CASSPIAGGGTDTQYF; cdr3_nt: TGTGCCAGCAGCCCAATAGCGGGAGGCGGCACAGATACGCAGTATTTT
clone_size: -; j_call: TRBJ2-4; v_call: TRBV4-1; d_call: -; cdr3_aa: CASSRPGVETKNIQYF; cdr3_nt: TGCGCCAGCAGCAGGCCGGGGGTGGAAACCAAAAACATTCAGTACTTC
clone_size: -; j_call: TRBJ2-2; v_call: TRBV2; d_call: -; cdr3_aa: CASSPIVRQTNTGELFF; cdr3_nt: TGTGCCAGCAGCCCAATAGTCAGACAGACGAACACCGGGGAGCTGTTTTTT
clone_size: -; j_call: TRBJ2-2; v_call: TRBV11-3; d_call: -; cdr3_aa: CASSRDSGELFF; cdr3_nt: TGTGCCAGCAGCCGAGATTCGGGGGAGCTGTTTTTT
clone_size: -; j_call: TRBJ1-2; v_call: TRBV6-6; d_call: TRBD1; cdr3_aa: CASSTGAGYTF; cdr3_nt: TGTGCCAGCAGCACAGGGGCTGGCTACACCTTC
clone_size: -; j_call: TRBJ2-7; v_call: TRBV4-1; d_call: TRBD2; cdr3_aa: CASSQTGTSSYEQYF; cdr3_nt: TGCGCCAGCAGCCAAACCGGGACTAGCTCCTACGAGCAGTACTTC
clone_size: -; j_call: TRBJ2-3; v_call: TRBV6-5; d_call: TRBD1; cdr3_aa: CASRGQASSTDTQYF; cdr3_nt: TGTGCCAGCAGAGGACAGGCCTCTAGCACAGATACGCAGTATTTT
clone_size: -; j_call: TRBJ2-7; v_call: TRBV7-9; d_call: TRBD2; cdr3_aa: CASSSGQAGRYEQYF; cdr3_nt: TGTGCCAGCAGTTCGGGGCAAGCGGGACGGTACGAGCAGTACTTC
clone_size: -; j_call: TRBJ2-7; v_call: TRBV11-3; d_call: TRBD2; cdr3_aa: CASSEAGAAGEQYF; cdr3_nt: TGTGCCAGCAGTGAAGCGGGAGCCGCTGGCGAGCAGTACTTC
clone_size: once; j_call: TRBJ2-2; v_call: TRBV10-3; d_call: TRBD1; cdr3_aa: CAISPTGDTGELFF; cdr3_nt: TGTGCCATCAGCCCCACAGGGGATACCGGGGAGCTGTTTTTT
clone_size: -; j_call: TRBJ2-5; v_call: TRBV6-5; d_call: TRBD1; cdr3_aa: CASSYSGGWEETQYF; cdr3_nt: TGTGCCAGCAGTTACTCAGGGGGCTGGGAGGAGACCCAGTACTTC
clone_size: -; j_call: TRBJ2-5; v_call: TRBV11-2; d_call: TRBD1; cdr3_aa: CASSRGQAQETQYF; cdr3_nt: TGTGCCAGCAGCCGGGGACAGGCGCAAGAGACCCAGTACTTC